The 12 T cell receptor beta chains presented below share a single source sample, sequenced in a study of cytotoxic CD8 clonotypes in ibrutinib-treated CLL. The repertoire was sequenced with immunoSEQ multiplex PCR; TCRdb's copy has only in-frame clones and lacks some. This table holds approximately 160,000 clones, 88% found once. Sequenced material: PBMCs, taken at disease progression, from a patient treated with ibrutinib. The receptors here all came from a human donor with chronic lymphocytic leukemia.

CDR3 DNA: TGTGCCATTTGGACTAGCGGGAGCCTAGATACGCAGTATTTT. Its protein product is CAIWTSGSLDTQYF. V and J are TRBV10-3 and TRBJ2-3, with 13 bases aligning to TRBD2. V trimming: 9 bases; J trimming: 5 bases; junction bases outside the gene matches: 5. Germline V gene lookup returns CDR1 ENHRY and CDR2 SYGVKD. This CDR3 is built from 14 residues.

V gene TRBV19 combines with J gene TRBJ1-2, with 10 bases that match TRBD1. The CDR3 loop spans 18 amino acids. Germline lookup yields CDR1 LNHDA and CDR2 SQIVND (reference sequence). Trimming at V came to 5 bases and at J to 4 bases, leaving 16 bases not matched to a gene. The DNA for the CDR3 is TGTGCCAGTAGTCCGTCCGCCGAGACAGGGGGCAGTATCTATGGCTACACCTTC. As protein: CASSPSAETGGSIYGYTF.

V gene TRBV6-1 combines with J gene TRBJ1-4; D call uncertain. Trimming removed 4 bases at V and 8 bases at J, with 11 bases between. This CDR3 is 13 amino acids long. Germline CDR1 MNHNS, CDR2 SASEGT. CDR3 sequence reads: CASSVSLGEKLFF. CDR3 nucleotide sequence: TGTGCCAGCAGTGTTAGCTTAGGGGAAAAACTGTTTTTT.

The chain carries TRBV19 and TRBJ2-1; the D gene is possibly TRBD1 (5 bases). Per germline, CDR1 LNHDA and CDR2 SQIVND (reference sequence). This CDR3 region has 17 residues. The ends were cut back, 3 bases at V and 0 bases at J, with 15 bases in the middle. In DNA, the CDR3 is TGTGCCAGTAGTATTTCTGTGAGAAGGGGCTCCTACAATGAGCAGTTCTTC. It translates to CASSISVRRGSYNEQFF.

The chain links TRBV7-2 to TRBJ2-5, with D perhaps matching TRBD1 or TRBD2 (5 bases each). The germline V gene encodes CDR1 SGHTA and CDR2 FQGNSA. V gave up 5 bases and J gave up 4 bases, with 20 bases separating them. The CDR3 is 16 residues long. The CDR3 region has the DNA TGTGCCAGCAGCCCGATACTCCGGGATGGGGCAGAGACCCAGTACTTC. Translating it yields CASSPILRDGAETQYF. The full variable domain, in which reference TRBV7-2 and TRBJ2-5 provide the parts outside the CDR3, is GAGVSQSPSNKVTEKGKDVELRCDPISGHTALYWYRQSLGQGLEFLIYFQGNSAPDKSGLPSDRFSAERTGGSVSTLTIQRTQQEDSAVYLCASSPILRDGAETQYFGPGTRLLVL.

This clone was seen a single time. J is TRBJ2-1 and V is TRBV9; possible D gene TRBD2, 5 bases. Trimming took off 4 bases at V and 10 bases at J, with 24 bases between the two ends. Germline V lookup: CDR1 SGDLS, CDR2 YYNGEE. This CDR3 contains 16 residues. CDR3 bases: TGTGCCAGCAGCCTCTACGGCGGGCACATGGACGGGGAGCAGTTCTTC. It specifies CASSLYGGHMDGEQFF.

This chain connects TRBV5-5 to TRBJ2-2, with D perhaps TRBD1 (6 bases). Germline V CDR1 and CDR2: SGHKS, YYEKEE (reference sequence). The ends were cut back, 0 bases at V and 5 bases at J, with 17 bases in the middle. The CDR3 covers 17 residues. The CDR3: CASSLDLSGVVTGELFF. DNA for the CDR3: TGTGCCAGCAGCTTGGATTTGTCAGGGGTGGTAACCGGGGAGCTGTTTTTT. Drawing the rest from reference TRBV5-5 and TRBJ2-2, the complete variable domain is DAGVTQSPTHLIKTRGQQVTLRCSPISGHKSVSWYQQVLGQGPQFIFQYYEKEERGRGNFPDRFSARQFPNYSSELNVNALLLGDSALYLCASSLDLSGVVTGELFFGEGSRLTVL.

CDR3 residues: CASRRRGLDTGELFF. The CDR3 coding sequence is TGTGCCAGCAGGCGCAGGGGTTTAGACACCGGGGAGCTGTTTTTT. The V and J genes are TRBV28 and TRBJ2-2, with a tentative D call TRBD1 (6 bases). CDR1 MDHEN and CDR2 SYDVKM come from the germline V gene. V was trimmed by 6 bases and J by 3 bases, leaving 14 bases between them. The CDR3 is 15 residues long.

CDR3 DNA sequence: TGTGCCAGCAGGGCTCAGGCCGGGGAGCTGTTTTTT. Protein sequence: CASRAQAGELFF. This sequence joins TRBV11-3 and TRBJ2-2, with D unresolved. The CDR3 runs 12 residues. Trimming pared 6 bases from V and 6 bases from J, leaving 8 bases between. Germline CDR1 and CDR2: SGHNT and YENEEA.

The V call is TRBV29-1, the J call TRBJ2-2; 9 nucleotides match TRBD2. This CDR3 has 14 residues. Germline V gene data show CDR1 as SQVTM and CDR2 as ANQGSEA. Trimming cost V 5 bases and J 1 base; bases outside gene matches: 2. DNA for the CDR3: TGCAGCGTTATAGCGGGAGTGAACACCGGGGAGCTGTTTTTT. Protein: CSVIAGVNTGELFF.

The chain carries TRBV25-1 and TRBJ1-2; a possible D gene is TRBD1 (6 bases). With 6 bases removed from V and 6 bases from J, the gap between germline ends came to 23 bases. The CDR3 contains 16 residues. Germline CDR1 MGHDK, CDR2 SYGVNS. The chain's CDR3 is CASRSRQVARGDGYTF. In nucleotides, the CDR3 is TGTGCCAGCAGAAGCAGACAGGTGGCTCGGGGTGATGGCTACACCTTC.

The chain carries TRBV9 and TRBJ1-2, with D maybe TRBD1 (6 bases). Germline CDR1 and CDR2: SGDLS and YYNGEE. The CDR3 contains 14 residues. V was shortened by 3 bases and J by 2 bases, with 11 bases between the two germline ends. The CDR3 here is CASSAMTGNYGYTF. CDR3 in DNA: TGTGCCAGCAGCGCCATGACAGGAAACTATGGCTACACCTTC. Filled out from reference TRBV9 and TRBJ1-2, the complete variable domain reads DSGVTQTPKHLITATGQRVTLRCSPRSGDLSVYWYQQSLDQGLQFLIQYYNGEERAKGNILERFSAQQFPDLHSELNLSSLELGDSALYFCASSAMTGNYGYTFGSGTRLTVV.